One sample yielded the 21 T cell receptor beta chains listed below, sequenced in a study of tissue T cells after allogeneic stem cell transplantation. Here immunoSEQ multiplex PCR was the method, and the copy in TCRdb shows in-frame clones only, minus some. The data hold under 6,500 clones, with about three quarters observed a single time. This material consisted of blood, taken before transplantation. Receptors were obtained from a man aged 40-75 years who later had graft-versus-host disease after an allogeneic stem cell transplant.

The genes are TRBV7-2 and TRBJ1-1; a possible D gene is TRBD1 (5 bases). The CDR3 has 16 residues. V dropped 2 bases and J dropped 1 base, with 14 bases sitting between them. CDR1 and CDR2 (germline): SGHTA, FQGNSA. The CDR3 DNA reads as TGTGCCAGCAGCTTAAATAGGGGCGGGGGGAACACTGAAGCTTTCTTT. Translation gives CASSLNRGGGNTEAFF.

The rearrangement uses TRBV11-3 and TRBJ2-3; 14 nucleotides match TRBD2. Germline V lookup: CDR1 SGHNT, CDR2 YENEEA. The trim removed 5 bases at V and 3 bases at J, leaving 7 bases unmatched. The CDR3 runs 17 residues. CDR3 sequence (DNA): TGTGCCAGCAGCCTGGGACTAGCGGGGGTGAGGACAGATACGCAGTATTTT. It translates to CASSLGLAGVRTDTQYF.

The CDR3: CASSLPGHLYEQYF. CDR3 in DNA: TGTGCCAGCAGTTTACCGGGACACCTCTACGAGCAGTACTTC. This chain uses TRBV28 with TRBJ2-7; possible D gene TRBD1, 6 bases. The CDR3 covers 14 residues. Germline CDR1 reads MDHEN; CDR2 reads SYDVKM. V shed 2 bases and J shed 3 bases, with 11 bases lying between them.

The CDR3 spells CAWSISGGYTF. The CDR3 DNA follows: TGTGCCTGGAGTATTTCGGGTGGCTACACCTTC. The chain combines TRBV30 with TRBJ1-2; the D is unclear. Looked up from germline, CDR1 is GTSNPN and CDR2 is SVGIG (reference sequence). The CDR3 spans 11 residues. Trimming left V 2 bases short and J 7 bases short, with 8 bases between.

The chain has TRBV10-3 and TRBJ1-1; no firm D call. Trimming stripped 0 bases from V and 5 bases from J, with 16 bases between. Germline V gives CDR1 ENHRY, CDR2 SYGVKD. The CDR3 extends over 16 amino acids. This chain's CDR3 is CAISESGWGNRTEAFF. As DNA, the CDR3 is TGTGCCATCAGTGAGTCGGGGTGGGGAAATAGAACTGAAGCTTTCTTT.

This rearrangement joins TRBV27 to TRBJ2-1; no clear D gene. In germline, CDR1 is MNHEY, CDR2 SMNVEV (reference sequence). This CDR3 region has 14 residues. V was cut by 0 bases and J by 8 bases, with 11 bases left in between. This CDR3 is CASSLSRPPDEQFF. The CDR3 DNA follows: TGTGCCAGCAGTTTATCAAGGCCGCCCGATGAGCAGTTCTTC.

The V gene is TRBV19, the J gene TRBJ2-1, with D tentatively TRBD2 (6 bases). Germline loops: CDR1 LNHDA, CDR2 SQIVND (reference sequence). V lost 2 bases, J lost 10 bases, and 12 bases lay in between. This CDR3 is 13 amino acids long. CDR3: CASSIYLGGEQFF. CDR3 DNA sequence: TGTGCCAGTAGTATATACCTCGGGGGAGAGCAGTTCTTC.

The sample holds one count of this clone. One end of the junction is discordant with germline, which a read error may explain. The chain joins TRBV12-3 or TRBV12-4 to TRBJ2-7; 10 bases fit TRBD2. The length of the CDR3 is 12 residues. CDR3 DNA: TGTGCCAGCAGTCTAGCGGGGGACGAGCAGTACTTC. This codes for CASSLAGDEQYF.

V usage is TRBV7-2 and J usage is TRBJ2-1, with a tentative D call TRBD2 (5 bases). Germline loops: CDR1 SGHTA, CDR2 FQGNSA. V lost 10 bases, J lost 9 bases, and 19 bases lay in between. The length of the CDR3 is 13 residues. The DNA of the CDR3 is TGTGCCAAAAAACTAGTTGGGTCTGGTGAGCAGTTCTTC. Its protein is CAKKLVGSGEQFF.

CDR3 DNA sequence: TGCGCCAGCAGCTCGCGGGCCGCCAAGGAGACCCAGTACTTC. As protein: CASSSRAAKETQYF. The chain carries TRBV5-1 and TRBJ2-5; TRBD2 is a possible D gene (5 bases). The germline V gene encodes CDR1 SGHRS and CDR2 YFSETQ. This CDR3 spans 14 amino acids. The V end lost 3 bases, the J end lost 5 bases, and 14 bases lay between the germline ends.

The chain joins TRBV30 to TRBJ1-1; unclear D gene. CDR3 length: 11 amino acids. V dropped 2 bases and J dropped 6 bases, with 7 bases sitting between them. The germline V gene encodes CDR1 GTSNPN and CDR2 SVGIG (reference sequence). The CDR3 here is CAWSSSPEAFF. CDR3 DNA: TGTGCCTGGAGTTCGTCCCCTGAAGCTTTCTTT.

The J gene is TRBJ2-7, the V gene TRBV15; D remains ambiguous. V lost 0 bases and J lost 2, with 8 bases in between. The CDR3 is made up of 14 amino acids. Looked up from germline, CDR1 is LNHNV and CDR2 is YYDKDF (reference sequence). CDR3 DNA sequence: TGTGCCACCAGCAGAGAAGGAGAAGCCTACGAGCAGTACTTC. It encodes CATSREGEAYEQYF.

A few counts support this clone. This chain uses TRBV5-1 with TRBJ2-1; D is possibly TRBD2 (6 bases). The V end lost 5 bases, the J end lost 9 bases, and 27 bases lay between the germline ends. The CDR3 extends over 17 amino acids. Germline assignment: CDR1 SGHRS and CDR2 YFSETQ. CDR3 in amino acids: CASRFRTSVSGGGEQFF. CDR3 coding DNA: TGCGCCAGCAGGTTCAGGACAAGTGTTTCCGGGGGAGGTGAGCAGTTCTTC.

The chain couples TRBV30 to TRBJ1-1, with D possibly TRBD1 on 6 matching bases. Per germline, CDR1 GTSNPN and CDR2 SVGIG (reference sequence). V gave up 4 bases and J gave up 3 bases, with 12 bases separating them. This CDR3 has 13 amino acids. For the CDR3, the DNA is TGTGCCTGGAATGGGGGGCTTGACACTGAAGCTTTCTTT. It yields the protein CAWNGGLDTEAFF.

CDR3 in DNA: TGTGCCAGCAGTCAGACAGGGGTTAACTCTGAAGCTTTCTTT. Its protein is CASSQTGVNSEAFF. The chain uses TRBV2 and TRBJ1-1, with 8 positions matching TRBD1. The CDR3 is made up of 14 amino acids. CDR1 SNHLY and CDR2 FYNNEI come from the germline V gene. J was trimmed by 6 bases and V by 5 bases; bases with no gene match: 8.

The V call is TRBV4-1, the J call TRBJ1-6; D remains unclear. CDR3 length equals 13 residues. Looked up from germline, CDR1 is MGHRA and CDR2 is YSYEKL. The V and J ends lost 0 bases and 10 bases respectively, with 7 bases between them. CDR3 sequence: CASSQDEGSPLHF. The CDR3, as DNA: TGCGCCAGCAGCCAAGATGAGGGCTCACCCCTCCACTTT.

The chain carries TRBV14 and TRBJ1-3, with D maybe TRBD1 (5 bases). The V and J ends lost 6 bases and 2 bases respectively, with 11 bases between them. CDR3 size: 14 residues. Germline lookup yields CDR1 SGHDN and CDR2 FVKESK. CDR3 sequence reads: CASRVTGTGNTIYF. CDR3 nucleotides: TGTGCCAGCAGAGTTACAGGAACTGGAAACACCATATATTTT.

The gene calls are TRBV5-1 and TRBJ2-2; tentatively, D is TRBD2 (5 bases). The V end lost 7 bases, the J end lost 6 bases, and 7 bases lay between the germline ends. CDR3 length equals 11 residues. CDR1 SGHRS and CDR2 YFSETQ come from the germline V gene. The CDR3 DNA reads TGCGCCAGCGAGGAGGCCGGGGAGCTGTTTTTT. Translated: CASEEAGELFF. The full variable domain, with the rest looked up from reference TRBV5-1 and TRBJ2-2, is KAGVTQTPRYLIKTRGQQVTLSCSPISGHRSVSWYQQTPGQGLQFLFEYFSETQRNKGNFPGRFSGRQFSNSRSEMNVSTLELGDSALYLCASEEAGELFFGEGSRLTVL.

The chain carries TRBV11-3 and TRBJ2-1; TRBD2 matches 11 bases. The V segment lost 1 base and the J segment 10 bases; nucleotides outside the gene matches: 9. Germline loops: CDR1 SGHNT, CDR2 YENEEA. The CDR3 runs 16 residues. The CDR3 reads CASSLGSTSGGGEQFF. CDR3 bases: TGTGCCAGCAGCTTAGGTAGTACTAGCGGGGGCGGGGAGCAGTTCTTC.

The chain uses TRBV9 and TRBJ2-2, with TRBD2 matching 8 bases. Germline loops: CDR1 SGDLS, CDR2 YYNGEE. This CDR3 has 15 residues. J was trimmed by 3 bases and V by 5 bases; bases with no gene match: 6. The CDR3 region is CASRSGSVDTGELFF. The CDR3, as DNA: TGTGCCAGCAGAAGCGGGAGCGTCGACACCGGGGAGCTGTTTTTT.

V gene TRBV19 combines with J gene TRBJ1-4; D gene uncertain. Germline lookup yields CDR1 LNHDA and CDR2 SQIVND (reference sequence). The CDR3 spans 13 residues. V lost 2 bases, J lost 8 bases, and 9 bases lay in between. The CDR3: CASSIRFREKLFF. In DNA form, the CDR3 reads TGTGCCAGTAGTATAAGATTTCGGGAAAAACTGTTTTTT. Variable domain in full (rest from reference TRBV19 and TRBJ1-4): DGGITQSPKYLFRKEGQNVTLSCEQNLNHDAMYWYRQDPGQGLRLIYYSQIVNDFQKGDIAEGYSVSREKKESFPLTVTSAQKNPTAFYLCASSIRFREKLFFGSGTQLSVL.